A single sample gave rise to the 4 T cell receptor beta chains below, sequenced in a study of tissue T cells after allogeneic stem cell transplantation. Assay: immunoSEQ multiplex PCR; the TCRdb copy retains only in-frame clones and omits some. The sample lists tens of thousands of clones, 80% to 95% seen once, with 3.5% to 4% in the top ten. The sequencing used blood, collected before transplantation. Receptor source: a woman aged 40-75 years who later had graft-versus-host disease after an allogeneic stem cell transplant.

The V call is TRBV15, the J call TRBJ2-7; D is undetermined. Germline V CDR1 and CDR2: LNHNV, YYDKDF (reference sequence). Between the trimmed V and J ends, which lost 0 bases and 4 bases, there was a span of 7 bases. This CDR3 comprises 13 residues. CDR3 sequence (DNA): TGTGCCACCAGCAGAGATGTGGGTTACGAGCAGTACTTC. Amino acids: CATSRDVGYEQYF.

V is TRBV19 and J is TRBJ2-2, with 10 bases identical to TRBD2. CDR3 length: 18 amino acids. The germline CDR1 and CDR2 sequences are LNHDA and SQIVND (reference sequence). J was trimmed by 4 bases and V by 6 bases; bases with no gene match: 14. CDR3 sequence: CASRSPGLARASTGELFF. The CDR3 bases are TGTGCCAGTAGGTCACCGGGACTAGCGAGGGCGAGCACCGGGGAGCTGTTTTTT. The whole variable domain, remainder taken from reference TRBV19 and TRBJ2-2, is DGGITQSPKYLFRKEGQNVTLSCEQNLNHDAMYWYRQDPGQGLRLIYYSQIVNDFQKGDIAEGYSVSREKKESFPLTVTSAQKNPTAFYLCASRSPGLARASTGELFFGEGSRLTVL.

This sequence joins TRBV4-1 and TRBJ2-6; TRBD1 might be the D (5 bases). Germline V CDR1 and CDR2: MGHRA, YSYEKL. V was clipped by 3 bases and J by 1 base, with 7 bases between them. The CDR3 sequence is 15 residues long. The CDR3 DNA reads TGCGCCAGCAGCCAGTGGACATCTGGGGCCAACGTCCTGACTTTC. This gives the protein CASSQWTSGANVLTF.

The chain recombines TRBV30 with TRBJ2-5, with TRBD1 matching over 8 bases. The CDR3 spans 14 residues. V trimming: 5 bases; J trimming: 5 bases; junction bases outside the gene matches: 10. The germline CDR1 and CDR2 sequences are GTSNPN and SVGIG (reference sequence). This chain's CDR3 is CAWGRTGNDETQYF. The CDR3 nucleotides read TGTGCCTGGGGCAGGACAGGGAATGACGAGACCCAGTACTTC.